This is a list of T cell receptor beta chains from one sample in a study. TCRdb re-derived calls from the RT-PCR reads in MiXCR, one entry per CDR3 protein. The data contain almost 700,000 distinct CDR3 sequences, about 14% of them singletons. The sequenced sample was memory CD4+ T cells from blood. The receptors here all came from a female donor in good health, serving as a healthy control. Each CDR3 is given with its conserved first and last residue. The D gene is left open where the match is weak. Part of the rows lack a size; the others show once, few, many or a class for expanded clones.

size	J	V	D	DNA	CDR3
few	TRBJ2-7	TRBV3-1	TRBD1	TGTGCCAGCAGCCAAGAGGGGGACAGGGTTTACGAGCAGTACTTC	CASSQEGDRVYEQYF
-	TRBJ2-3	TRBV7-2	-	TGTGCCAGCAGCTTACAGCAGGGGCCAGATACGCAGTATTTT	CASSLQQGPDTQYF
-	TRBJ2-3	TRBV20-1	-	TGCAGTGCTAGAGACCAAAGGCAAGACACAGATACGCAGTATTTT	CSARDQRQDTDTQYF
few	TRBJ1-1	TRBV28	-	TGTGCCAGCAGTTCCCAGGGTGGGAAAGCTTTCTTT	CASSSQGGKAFF
few	TRBJ1-5	TRBV7-2	-	TGTGCCAGCAGCTCCTCACAGGATCAGCCCCAGCATTTT	CASSSSQDQPQHF
-	TRBJ2-2	TRBV5-1	-	TGCGCCAGCAGCTTGTTACAGGGCGGGGAGCTGTTTTTT	CASSLLQGGELFF
many	TRBJ1-2	TRBV20-1	-	TGCAGTGCTGGTCATGGAGGGGCGCGTCGTGGCTACACCTTC	CSAGHGGARRGYTF
-	TRBJ2-3	TRBV9	TRBD2	TGTGCCAGCAGCGTAGTTGGGACTAGCGGGAGGACAGGCTCTAGCACAGATACGCAGTATTTT	CASSVVGTSGRTGSSTDTQYF
-	TRBJ1-4	TRBV20-1	-	TGCAGTGTAAGCCCGACGGATGAAAAACTGTTTTTT	CSVSPTDEKLFF
many	TRBJ2-7	TRBV12-3/TRBV12-4	-	TGTGCCAGCAGTTTAGCTACAGGGCAGGCCCACGAGCAGTACTTC	CASSLATGQAHEQYF
many	TRBJ2-3	TRBV7-2	TRBD2	TGTGCCAGCAGCAGAAATTCAGCGGGGGGGCGCACAGATACGCAGTATTTT	CASSRNSAGGRTDTQYF
many	TRBJ2-7	TRBV7-6	-	TGTGCCAGCAGCTTATTCCAGTTCCCAGGCCCGCCCTACGAGCAGTACTTC	CASSLFQFPGPPYEQYF
many	TRBJ2-7	TRBV4-1	-	TGCGCCAGCAGCCACCAACGGGCTACAACCTACGAGCAGTACTTC	CASSHQRATTYEQYF
few	TRBJ1-2	TRBV5-1	-	TGCGCCAGCAGCATCTTGCCGGGGGAGGCTGGCTACACCTTC	CASSILPGEAGYTF
few	TRBJ2-7	TRBV9	TRBD1	TGTGCCAGCAGCCCCCGGGACAGGGACTACGAGCAGTACTTC	CASSPRDRDYEQYF
few	TRBJ2-1	TRBV12-3/TRBV12-4	TRBD2	TGTGCCAGCAGCCTCGGGAGGAGGCGGCAGTTCTTC	CASSLGRRRQFF
many	TRBJ2-5	TRBV25-1	-	TGTGCCAGCAGTCCACAGGGGAGGGAGACCCAGTACTTC	CASSPQGRETQYF
many	TRBJ2-1	TRBV4-3	-	TGCGCCAGCAGCCAAGATGCGGCAGCCTACAATGAGCAGTTCTTC	CASSQDAAAYNEQFF
-	TRBJ2-7	TRBV20-1	-	TGCAGTGCTAAAAACAGGGCAACCCCCTACGAGCAGTACTTC	CSAKNRATPYEQYF
many	TRBJ2-1	TRBV5-1	-	TGCGCCAGCAGCTTGGCTTTCACCCTGGGGAGGGAGCAGTTCTTC	CASSLAFTLGREQFF
many	TRBJ2-1	TRBV12-3/TRBV12-4	TRBD1	TGTGCCAGCAGTTCTTATGGACAGGGGCCTGAGCAGTTCTTC	CASSSYGQGPEQFF
few	TRBJ1-3	TRBV4-3	-	TGCGCCAGCAGCCAAGACCCGACCCCCACCGGAAACACCATATATTTT	CASSQDPTPTGNTIYF
many	TRBJ1-4	TRBV12-3/TRBV12-4	-	TGTGCCAGCAGTCCCCCCAGGGGACGCGATGAAAAACTGTTTTTT	CASSPPRGRDEKLFF
few	TRBJ2-4	TRBV5-5	-	TGTGCCAGCAGCCTCTGGGACCAAAACATTCAGTACTTC	CASSLWDQNIQYF
few	TRBJ2-1	TRBV30	-	TGTGCCTGGAGTGTACGAGGGTTACTGTTCTTC	CAWSVRGLLFF
-	TRBJ2-5	TRBV14	-	TGTGCCAGCAGCGACCGGGACATAGAGACCCAGTACTTC	CASSDRDIETQYF
-	TRBJ2-5	TRBV7-2	-	TGTGCCAGCAGCGGGAATGGGGAGACCCAGTACTTC	CASSGNGETQYF
-	TRBJ2-5	TRBV7-2	TRBD2	TGTGCCAGCAGCCAGACTAGCGGAAATCAAGAGACCCAGTACTTC	CASSQTSGNQETQYF
many	TRBJ2-5	TRBV12-3/TRBV12-4	-	TGTGCCAGCAGTTCCGGATCGTACCAAGAGACCCAGTACTTC	CASSSGSYQETQYF
-	TRBJ1-1	TRBV5-4	-	TGTGCCAGCAGCCTTAATGGGTTGGGGAACACTGAAGCTTTCTTT	CASSLNGLGNTEAFF
-	TRBJ1-1	TRBV10-3	-	TGTGCCATCAGAGGGCCGGAGAACACTGAAGCTTTCTTT	CAIRGPENTEAFF
many	TRBJ2-3	TRBV6-5	-	TGTGCCAGCAGTTACTCGGGGGGTCGGGATACGCAGTATTTT	CASSYSGGRDTQYF
many	TRBJ2-6	TRBV12-3/TRBV12-4	-	TGTGCCAGCAGAAGGGGGACTGGGGCCAACGTCCTGACTTTC	CASRRGTGANVLTF
few	TRBJ1-2	TRBV28	-	TGTGCCAGCAGTTTATCTGACATGAGGGGCTACACCTTC	CASSLSDMRGYTF
-	TRBJ2-3	TRBV5-1	-	TGCGCCAGCAGCTTGCAGGACAGCACAGATACGCAGTATTTT	CASSLQDSTDTQYF
few	TRBJ1-1	TRBV5-1	-	TGCGCCAGCAGCTTGGCCAGAGGGGGGCAGGGCACTGAAGCTTTCTTT	CASSLARGGQGTEAFF
-	TRBJ2-5	TRBV5-1	TRBD1	TGCGCCAGCAGCTTGGGCCCTCCAGGGGGACAAGAGACCCAGTACTTC	CASSLGPPGGQETQYF
-	TRBJ2-1	TRBV7-9	-	TGTGCCAGCACCATACAGGGCCCAGGGGCCGAGGGGCAGTTCTTC	CASTIQGPGAEGQFF
-	TRBJ2-3	TRBV5-1	TRBD2	TGCGCCAGCAGCCCGTCTAGCGGGAGTTCCGGAGATACGCAGTATTTT	CASSPSSGSSGDTQYF
-	TRBJ2-3	TRBV7-9	-	TGTGCCGTCCAGGGCCAGCCAGATACGCAGTATTTT	CAVQGQPDTQYF
-	TRBJ2-1	TRBV6-6	TRBD2	TGTGCCAGCAGCCTTAGAGCGGGAGGGCTTCGGGGGAATGAGCAGTTCTTC	CASSLRAGGLRGNEQFF
many	TRBJ2-2	TRBV5-1	-	TGCGCCAGCAGCTTGGTTCAGCCGAACACCGGGGAGCTGTTTTTT	CASSLVQPNTGELFF
-	TRBJ1-5	TRBV19	-	TGTGCCAGTGGGCCCTTGGGAGTCAATCAGCCCCAGCATTTT	CASGPLGVNQPQHF
-	TRBJ2-6	TRBV5-1	-	TGCGCCAGCAGCTTGGTAGCTGGGGCCAACGTCCTGACTTTC	CASSLVAGANVLTF
many	TRBJ1-1	TRBV29-1	TRBD1	TGCAGCGCCTGGGGACAGGCGGACACTGAAGCTTTCTTT	CSAWGQADTEAFF
few	TRBJ2-1	TRBV5-5	TRBD2	TGTGCCAGCAGTCATCCCCTAGCGGGAGGGCCTCCGTATGAGCAGTTCTTC	CASSHPLAGGPPYEQFF
many	TRBJ2-1	TRBV5-5	-	TGTGCCAGCAGCTTGGATCTCGGCAGGGTTAGGTTCTTC	CASSLDLGRVRFF
few	TRBJ1-2	TRBV4-2	-	TGTGCCAGCAGCCAAGATACGGGCAGAATTATTACTAACTATGGCTACACCTTC	CASSQDTGRIITNYGYTF
few	TRBJ1-2	TRBV7-2	-	TGTGCCAGCAGCTTCGGAGGGGCCGACTATGGCTACACCTTC	CASSFGGADYGYTF
few	TRBJ1-6	TRBV27	TRBD1	TGTGCCAGCAGTTTATTCAGGGGGGGGAATTCACCCCTCCACTTT	CASSLFRGGNSPLHF
-	TRBJ2-7	TRBV11-1	-	TGTGCCAGCAGCCTCTCCAGGGGCGGCTACGAGCAGTACTTC	CASSLSRGGYEQYF
many	TRBJ2-7	TRBV6-5	TRBD2	TGTGCCAGCAGTTACACCCCCAGCGGGAGTAGGGACGAGCAGTACTTC	CASSYTPSGSRDEQYF
many	TRBJ2-1	TRBV5-1	-	TGCGCCAGCAGCTTCACGACTAGTCTTCTGGGTGAGCAGTTCTTC	CASSFTTSLLGEQFF